A selection of T cell receptor beta chains follows, all from one sample in a study of OX40 agonist ivuxolimab in advanced cancers. Repertoires were generated with immunoSEQ multiplex PCR, while TCRdb's copy carries only in-frame clones and drops some. The repertoire holds over 95,000 clones, around 90% seen once, with 0.25% to 0.35% in the top ten. The sequencing used CD4+ or CD8+ T cells sorted from blood, collected in a trial of the OX40 agonist ivuxolimab. These TCRs come from an adult with an advanced solid tumor such as melanoma, head and neck, liver or kidney cancer. Each CDR3 is given with its conserved first and last residue. Each record gives: clone size, D gene, V gene, J gene, CDR3 protein, CDR3 DNA. A D gene is named only where the DNA matches it firmly. Part of the rows lack a size; the others show once, few, many or a class for expanded clones.

clone_size: -
d_call: TRBD1
v_call: TRBV2
j_call: TRBJ1-1
cdr3_aa: CASSERGTGSVSAFF
cdr3_nt: TGTGCCAGCAGTGAAAGGGGGACAGGGTCGGTGTCAGCTTTCTTT

clone_size: -
d_call: TRBD1
v_call: TRBV29-1
j_call: TRBJ2-3
cdr3_aa: CSVDRYGTGSDTQYF
cdr3_nt: TGCAGCGTTGACCGATACGGGACAGGCTCAGATACGCAGTATTTT

clone_size: -
d_call: TRBD2
v_call: TRBV19
j_call: TRBJ2-4
cdr3_aa: CASSVQTSASGIQYF
cdr3_nt: TGTGCCAGTAGTGTCCAAACTAGCGCTAGCGGCATTCAGTACTTC

clone_size: -
d_call: -
v_call: TRBV18
j_call: TRBJ2-1
cdr3_aa: CASSLLEGQQQFF
cdr3_nt: TGTGCCAGCTCACTCCTCGAGGGTCAGCAGCAGTTCTTC

clone_size: -
d_call: -
v_call: TRBV27
j_call: TRBJ1-1
cdr3_aa: CASSLNWVTEAFF
cdr3_nt: TGTGCCAGCAGTTTAAATTGGGTCACTGAAGCTTTCTTT

clone_size: once
d_call: -
v_call: TRBV5-1
j_call: TRBJ2-5
cdr3_aa: CASSPGGLQETQYF
cdr3_nt: TGCGCCAGCAGCCCAGGGGGGCTCCAAGAGACCCAGTACTTC

clone_size: once
d_call: TRBD1
v_call: TRBV19
j_call: TRBJ1-2
cdr3_aa: CASSPTDRYGYTF
cdr3_nt: TGTGCCAGTAGTCCAACGGACAGGTATGGCTACACCTTC

clone_size: -
d_call: TRBD1
v_call: TRBV6-6
j_call: TRBJ2-3
cdr3_aa: CASSNRDRGLDTQYF
cdr3_nt: TGTGCCAGCAGCAATCGGGACAGGGGATTAGATACGCAGTATTTT

clone_size: -
d_call: -
v_call: TRBV6-6
j_call: TRBJ2-5
cdr3_aa: CASKPEDRFYRETQYF
cdr3_nt: TGTGCCAGCAAACCTGAGGACAGATTCTATCGGGAGACCCAGTACTTC

clone_size: -
d_call: -
v_call: TRBV28
j_call: TRBJ2-2
cdr3_aa: CASSTQGNTGELFF
cdr3_nt: TGTGCCAGCAGCACACAGGGGAACACCGGGGAGCTGTTTTTT

clone_size: -
d_call: -
v_call: TRBV19
j_call: TRBJ2-3
cdr3_aa: CASSMNRMIEVDTQYF
cdr3_nt: TGTGCCAGTAGTATGAACAGAATGATTGAGGTAGATACGCAGTATTTT

clone_size: -
d_call: -
v_call: TRBV19
j_call: TRBJ2-7
cdr3_aa: CASSLDGGVSYEQYF
cdr3_nt: TGTGCCAGTAGTTTAGACGGTGGGGTCTCCTACGAGCAGTACTTC

clone_size: -
d_call: TRBD2
v_call: TRBV7-2
j_call: TRBJ2-2
cdr3_aa: CASSRRTSGRDTGELFF
cdr3_nt: TGTGCCAGCAGCCGTAGAACTAGCGGGAGGGACACCGGGGAGCTGTTTTTT

clone_size: -
d_call: TRBD2
v_call: TRBV7-9
j_call: TRBJ2-1
cdr3_aa: CASSPSRSSGSMDEQFF
cdr3_nt: TGTGCCAGCAGCCCCTCACGGAGTAGCGGGAGTATGGATGAGCAGTTCTTC

clone_size: -
d_call: -
v_call: TRBV19
j_call: TRBJ2-2
cdr3_aa: CASRGPGANGELFF
cdr3_nt: TGTGCCTCTAGGGGTCCGGGGGCAAACGGGGAGCTGTTTTTT

clone_size: -
d_call: -
v_call: TRBV11-2
j_call: TRBJ2-3
cdr3_aa: CASSFARDTQYF
cdr3_nt: TGTGCCAGCAGCTTCGCCCGAGATACGCAGTATTTT

clone_size: -
d_call: -
v_call: TRBV9
j_call: TRBJ2-7
cdr3_aa: CASSVGVMGASYEQYF
cdr3_nt: TGTGCCAGCAGCGTAGGAGTCATGGGGGCCTCCTACGAGCAGTACTTC

clone_size: few
d_call: -
v_call: TRBV7-8
j_call: TRBJ2-7
cdr3_aa: CASSYSIRNSHYF
cdr3_nt: TGTGCCAGCAGCTACAGTATTAGAAACTCGCATTACTTC

clone_size: -
d_call: -
v_call: TRBV25-1
j_call: TRBJ2-5
cdr3_aa: CASGTSGGGETQYF
cdr3_nt: TGTGCCAGTGGAACTAGTGGAGGGGGAGAGACCCAGTACTTC

clone_size: -
d_call: TRBD1
v_call: TRBV27
j_call: TRBJ2-7
cdr3_aa: CASSSGQALEQYF
cdr3_nt: TGTGCCAGCAGTTCGGGACAGGCACTCGAGCAGTACTTC

clone_size: -
d_call: TRBD2
v_call: TRBV7-9
j_call: TRBJ2-3
cdr3_aa: CASSRSGIPLDTQYF
cdr3_nt: TGTGCCAGCAGCCGTAGCGGGATCCCCCTAGATACGCAGTATTTT

clone_size: -
d_call: TRBD2
v_call: TRBV5-4
j_call: TRBJ2-1
cdr3_aa: CASRQGLASYNEQFF
cdr3_nt: TGTGCCAGCAGACAAGGACTAGCCTCCTACAATGAGCAGTTCTTC

clone_size: -
d_call: -
v_call: TRBV9
j_call: TRBJ1-1
cdr3_aa: CASSAAPRALNTEAFF
cdr3_nt: TGTGCCAGCAGCGCGGCCCCCAGGGCCTTGAACACTGAAGCTTTCTTT

clone_size: -
d_call: -
v_call: TRBV6-5
j_call: TRBJ2-3
cdr3_aa: CASSYSGGTDTQYF
cdr3_nt: TGTGCCAGCAGTTACTCGGGCGGTACAGATACGCAGTATTTT

clone_size: once
d_call: -
v_call: TRBV19
j_call: TRBJ1-1
cdr3_aa: CASRLMIDTEAFF
cdr3_nt: TGTGCCAGTAGACTCATGATCGACACTGAAGCTTTCTTT

clone_size: -
d_call: -
v_call: TRBV7-9
j_call: TRBJ2-7
cdr3_aa: CASSLGRGAYEQYF
cdr3_nt: TGTGCCAGCAGCTTAGGGCGTGGCGCCTACGAGCAGTACTTC

clone_size: once
d_call: -
v_call: TRBV6-4
j_call: TRBJ1-2
cdr3_aa: CASTSGLLGGYTF
cdr3_nt: -

clone_size: -
d_call: TRBD2
v_call: TRBV6-6
j_call: TRBJ2-3
cdr3_aa: CASSYSGLLLVPF
cdr3_nt: TGTGCCAGCAGTTACTCGGGACTACTCCTGGTCCCGTTT

clone_size: -
d_call: -
v_call: TRBV6-5
j_call: TRBJ2-1
cdr3_aa: CASSYFNEQFF
cdr3_nt: TGTGCCAGCAGTTACTTTAATGAGCAGTTCTTC

clone_size: -
d_call: -
v_call: TRBV11-2
j_call: TRBJ2-7
cdr3_aa: CASSRKTGLGTTPREQYF
cdr3_nt: TGTGCCAGCAGCCGAAAAACAGGCTTGGGGACCACCCCCCGCGAGCAGTACTTC

clone_size: -
d_call: TRBD2
v_call: TRBV7-9
j_call: TRBJ2-4
cdr3_aa: CASSLAVLAGAGAKNIQYF
cdr3_nt: TGTGCCAGCAGCTTAGCGGTTCTAGCGGGAGCGGGGGCCAAAAACATTCAGTACTTC

clone_size: -
d_call: -
v_call: TRBV18
j_call: TRBJ1-1
cdr3_aa: CASSPIGTPNTEAFF
cdr3_nt: TGTGCCAGCTCACCGATCGGGACACCGAACACTGAAGCTTTCTTT

clone_size: -
d_call: -
v_call: TRBV5-6
j_call: TRBJ1-5
cdr3_aa: CASSLGSVNQPQHF
cdr3_nt: TGTGCCAGCAGCTTGGGGTCAGTCAATCAGCCCCAGCATTTT

clone_size: -
d_call: TRBD2
v_call: TRBV5-1
j_call: TRBJ2-2
cdr3_aa: CASSLWGLAVSGELFF
cdr3_nt: TGCGCCAGCAGCTTGTGGGGACTAGCGGTTTCCGGGGAGCTGTTTTTT

clone_size: -
d_call: -
v_call: TRBV5-6
j_call: TRBJ2-3
cdr3_aa: CASSLAAGRGSGTQYF
cdr3_nt: TGTGCCAGCAGCTTGGCGGCGGGGAGAGGTTCTGGTACGCAGTATTTT

clone_size: -
d_call: TRBD2
v_call: TRBV7-2
j_call: TRBJ2-5
cdr3_aa: CASSRTGSGRVGETQYF
cdr3_nt: TGTGCCAGCAGCCGAACTGGTAGCGGGAGGGTGGGGGAGACCCAGTACTTC

clone_size: -
d_call: TRBD1
v_call: TRBV28
j_call: TRBJ2-1
cdr3_aa: CASSLRQGAVNEQFF
cdr3_nt: TGTGCCAGCAGTTTAAGGCAGGGGGCCGTTAATGAGCAGTTCTTC

clone_size: -
d_call: -
v_call: TRBV9
j_call: TRBJ1-6
cdr3_aa: CASSPAGNNSPLHF
cdr3_nt: TGTGCCAGCAGCCCAGCAGGGAATAATTCACCCCTCCACTTT

clone_size: -
d_call: -
v_call: TRBV7-2
j_call: TRBJ1-2
cdr3_aa: CASSLDPGAPYGYTF
cdr3_nt: TGTGCCAGCAGCTTAGATCCGGGGGCGCCCTATGGCTACACCTTC

clone_size: -
d_call: -
v_call: TRBV19
j_call: TRBJ2-1
cdr3_aa: CASRRGGEQFF
cdr3_nt: TGTGCCAGTAGGAGGGGAGGTGAGCAGTTCTTC

clone_size: -
d_call: TRBD2
v_call: TRBV6-1
j_call: TRBJ2-1
cdr3_aa: CASSEVGGSSYNEQFF
cdr3_nt: TGTGCCAGCAGTGAAGTTGGCGGGAGCTCCTACAATGAGCAGTTCTTC